A single sample gave rise to the 17 T cell receptor beta chains below, sequenced in a study of T cell clonality in common variable immunodeficiency. Clones were sequenced by immunoSEQ multiplex PCR, and TCRdb holds only the in-frame ones, with some missing. The sample yields some 40,000 clones, without any singletons. The sequenced sample consisted of peripheral blood mononuclear cells. The receptors derive from a person between 18 and 70 years old in good health.

The sample holds many counts of this clone. The read ends 3 residues early relative to the CDR3; the germline J gene fills the gap. The V gene is TRBV18, the J gene TRBJ2-1, with 7 nucleotides matching TRBD2. The CDR3 length is 19 residues. V dropped 2 bases and J dropped 6; count of bases not matched to a gene: 19. Germline-derived CDR1 and CDR2 are KGHSH and LQKENI. The CDR3 bases that were read are TGTGCCAGCTCACCAGCAGGATCCCGCGGGGAGGGCCAAGGCAATGAG. This sequence encodes CASSPAGSRGEGQGNE. The whole CDR3 protein is CASSPAGSRGEGQGNEQFF.

This clone was recorded at least ten times. The read ends 3 residues early relative to the CDR3; the germline J gene fills the gap. The gene calls are TRBV2 and TRBJ2-6; weak D call: TRBD2 (6 bases). Germline lookup yields CDR1 SNHLY and CDR2 FYNNEI. The CDR3 spans 14 residues. Trimming removed 9 bases from V and 0 bases from J, with 9 bases in between. CDR3 sequence: CARWGDSGANVLTF. CDR3 DNA (partial): TGTGCCAGATGGGGGGACTCTGGGGCCAACGTC.

As regards this clone: The read falls 3 residues short of the CDR3 end, and the missing part is taken from the germline J gene. The chain carries TRBV7-2 and TRBJ1-3; the match to TRBD1 covers 9 bases. The ends lost 5 bases at V and 7 bases at J; junction bases unmatched: 9. The CDR3 is 15 residues long. CDR1 and CDR2 from the germline V gene are SGHTA and FQGNSA. CDR3 DNA (partial): TGTGCCAGCAGCCCCACCGGGACAGGGCACAACACC. Protein: CASSPTGTGHNT. The full CDR3 is CASSPTGTGHNTIYF.

This clone was detected ten times or more. The CDR3 end lies 3 residues beyond the end of the read and is filled in from the germline J gene. J is TRBJ1-1 and V is TRBV7-3; no reliable D call. The CDR3 has 14 residues. CDR1 is SGHTA, CDR2 FQGTGA, per germline. Trimming left V 5 bases short and J 3 bases short, with 13 bases between. The CDR3 reads CASSPGGGDTEAFF. The sequenced part of the CDR3 DNA is TGTGCCAGCAGCCCGGGTGGAGGCGACACTGAA. Looking up the rest from reference TRBV7-3 and TRBJ1-1 gives the full variable domain: GAGVSQTPSNKVTEKGKYVELRCDPISGHTALYWYRQSLGQGPEFLIYFQGTGAADDSGLPNDRFFAVRPEGSVSTLKIQRTERGDSAVYLCASSPGGGDTEAFFGQGTRLTVV.

This clone occurred many times. The CDR3 sequence: CASSFTSGGVSEKLFF. The sequenced part of the CDR3 DNA is TGTGCCAGCAGTTTCACCTCAGGAGGAGTTTCTGAAAAA. The V and J genes are TRBV28 and TRBJ1-4; D is uncertain. The read terminates 3 residues ahead of where the CDR3 ends, so the germline J gene completes it. Per germline, CDR1 MDHEN and CDR2 SYDVKM. Trimming removed 3 bases at V and 7 bases at J, with 18 bases between. This CDR3 region has 16 residues.

This clone has at least ten counts. The CDR3 bases that were read are TGTGCCAGCAGTGAAGGCCCTCTGTCCGGGGGCGGGGAG. Its protein is CASSEGPLSGGGE. In full, the CDR3 reads CASSEGPLSGGGELFF. The J gene is TRBJ2-2, the V gene TRBV2, with D possibly TRBD2 on 6 matching bases. The CDR3 end is not reached by the read, which stops 3 residues before it; the germline J gene fills it in. Germline loops: CDR1 SNHLY, CDR2 FYNNEI. The CDR3 covers 16 residues. V dropped 1 base and J dropped 7 bases, with 16 bases sitting between them.

This clone was recorded at least ten times. Read sequence stops 3 residues before the CDR3 end, and the germline J gene provides the missing end. The J gene is TRBJ2-4, the V gene TRBV4-1, with D unclear. Germline CDR1 is MGHRA and CDR2 is YSYEKL. Trimming cost V 2 bases and J 0 bases, with 11 bases left between them. CDR3 length: 16 residues. Here the CDR3 reads CASSQFTVLAKNIQYF. The CDR3 bases that were read are TGCGCCAGCAGCCAATTTACAGTTTTAGCCAAAAACATT.

At least ten counts were recorded for this clone. The CDR3 goes on 3 residues after the read ends, and that part is filled in from the germline J gene. Other DNA sequences within the sample encode an identical CDR3. The chain has TRBV19 and TRBJ1-2, with TRBD1 matching over 9 bases. Trimming took 9 bases from V and 4 from J; bases not matched to a gene: 9. The length of the CDR3 is 14 residues. The V gene's germline CDR1 is LNHDA and CDR2 SQIVND (reference sequence). CDR3 protein: CASRTDRGVYGYTF. Partial CDR3 DNA: TGTGCCAGCAGGACGGACAGGGGTGTCTATGGC.

This clone was detected many times. The read terminates 3 residues before the CDR3 end, so the remaining end is supplied by the germline J gene. V usage is TRBV20-1 and J usage is TRBJ2-1, with TRBD1 matching over 9 bases. CDR1 and CDR2 (germline): DFQATT, SNEGSKA (reference sequence). V shed 1 base, J shed 3 bases, and the junction held 4 bases outside the gene matches. The CDR3 is 15 residues long. The DNA read from the CDR3 is TGCAGTGCTAGAGGAGACAGGGGGGACTACAATGAG. This translates into CSARGDRGDYNE. The CDR3 in full is CSARGDRGDYNEQFF.

This clone was detected ten times or more. The read ends 3 residues early relative to the CDR3; the germline J gene fills the gap. The chain couples TRBV28 to TRBJ1-3, with D possibly being TRBD1 (6 bases). The CDR3 length is 14 residues. Trimming cost V 6 bases and J 0 bases, with 9 bases left between them. CDR1 is MDHEN and CDR2 is SYDVKM in the germline V gene. The CDR3 sequence is CASSRDTSGNTIYF. The DNA read from the CDR3 is TGTGCCAGCAGCCGGGACACCTCTGGAAACACC.

This clone was counted many times. The CDR3 end lies 3 residues beyond the end of the read and is filled in from the germline J gene. The chain employs TRBV4-1 and TRBJ2-7; the match to TRBD2 covers 9 bases. CDR1 and CDR2 (germline): MGHRA, YSYEKL. This CDR3 region has 16 residues. With V trimmed by 1 base and J by 0 bases, 4 bases remained unmatched. The CDR3 bases that were read are TGCGCCAGCAGCCAAGTCGTAGCGGGGGTCTCCTACGAG. Translating it yields CASSQVVAGVSYE. The full-length CDR3 reads as CASSQVVAGVSYEQYF.

This clone came up many times. The CDR3 end is not reached by the read, which stops 3 residues before it; the germline J gene fills it in. The V and J genes are TRBV7-3 and TRBJ1-6; D may be TRBD1 (5 bases). V was trimmed by 2 bases and J by 5 bases, leaving 10 bases between them. The CDR3 runs to 15 residues. In germline, CDR1 is SGHTA, CDR2 FQGTGA. The CDR3 here is CASSLLGQNNSPLHF. CDR3 DNA, as far as it was read: TGTGCCAGCAGCTTACTGGGGCAGAATAATTCACCC. Full variable domain (missing parts from reference TRBV7-3 and TRBJ1-6): GAGVSQTPSNKVTEKGKYVELRCDPISGHTALYWYRQSLGQGPEFLIYFQGTGAADDSGLPNDRFFAVRPEGSVSTLKIQRTERGDSAVYLCASSLLGQNNSPLHFGNGTRLTVT.

This clone was recorded at least ten times. Read coverage stops 3 residues before the CDR3 terminus; the germline J gene supplies the remainder. This chain links TRBV19 with TRBJ1-3, with TRBD1 matching over 7 bases. Germline trimming cut 6 bases from V and 0 bases from J; bases unmatched to any gene: 5. The CDR3 consists of 15 residues. Germline V gene lookup returns CDR1 LNHDA and CDR2 SQIVND (reference sequence). The CDR3 DNA, read in part, is TGTGCCAGTAGCCGACAGGGACTCTCTGGAAACACC. This gives the protein CASSRQGLSGNT. The full CDR3 protein reads CASSRQGLSGNTIYF. The whole variable domain, filled in from reference TRBV19 and TRBJ1-3, reads DGGITQSPKYLFRKEGQNVTLSCEQNLNHDAMYWYRQDPGQGLRLIYYSQIVNDFQKGDIAEGYSVSREKKESFPLTVTSAQKNPTAFYLCASSRQGLSGNTIYFGEGSWLTVV.

At least ten counts were recorded for this clone. CDR3: CAASRGGAEGTQYF. Incomplete CDR3 DNA: TGTGCCGCCTCGCGGGGGGGGGCGGAAGGGACC. The V gene is TRBV7-6, the J gene TRBJ2-5, with 9 bases that match TRBD2. Read sequence stops 3 residues before the CDR3 end, and the germline J gene provides the missing end. This CDR3 is built from 14 residues. The V gene's germline CDR1 is SGHVS and CDR2 FNYEAQ. J lost 7 bases, V lost 11 bases, and 14 bases had no gene match.

This clone was observed many times. Sequencing ends 3 residues short of the CDR3 end; the germline J gene provides the rest. The gene calls are TRBV20-1 and TRBJ2-1; a possible D gene is TRBD1 (5 bases). Trimming pared 0 bases from V and 7 bases from J, leaving 7 bases between. This CDR3 region has 12 residues. From germline, CDR1 is DFQATT and CDR2 SNEGSKA (reference sequence). CDR3 bases read: TGCAGTGCTAGAGACAAGGGGAATGAG. The encoded protein is CSARDKGNE. The full CDR3 reads CSARDKGNEQFF.

There are many counts of this clone. The observed sequence ends 3 residues before the CDR3 terminus, with the missing tail filled in from the germline J gene. This sequence joins TRBV19 and TRBJ2-1; TRBD2 matches 13 bases. This CDR3 contains 15 residues. J gave up 8 bases and V 5 bases, and 6 bases lay outside the gene matches. The germline V gene encodes CDR1 LNHDA and CDR2 SQIVND (reference sequence). CDR3: CASSVGLAGVDEQFF. The sequenced CDR3 bases are TGTGCCAGTAGTGTTGGACTAGCGGGAGTGGATGAG.

This clone came up many times. The read falls 3 residues short of the CDR3 end, and the missing part is taken from the germline J gene. V and J are TRBV7-6 and TRBJ2-1, with TRBD1 as a possible D gene (5 bases). CDR3 length equals 15 residues. Trimming took off 5 bases at V and 0 bases at J, with 11 bases between the two ends. Per the germline V gene, CDR1 is SGHVS and CDR2 is FNYEAQ. CDR3 DNA (partial): TGTGCCAGCAGCCAGGACACTGGCTCCTACAATGAG. Translation gives CASSQDTGSYNE. The CDR3 in its entirety is CASSQDTGSYNEQFF.